Following are 9 T cell receptor beta chains from one sample sequenced in a study of siplizumab effects on memory and regulatory T cells. Repertoires were generated with immunoSEQ multiplex PCR, while TCRdb's copy carries only in-frame clones and drops some. The table records about 100,000 clones, 75% to 95% of them present only once. Sequences were obtained from CD4+ T cells sorted from blood. Receptors originate from a human donor in good health.

This clone has just one count. The chain couples TRBV6-5 to TRBJ1-2, with 9 positions matching TRBD1. With 5 bases clipped from V and 7 bases from J, the junction kept 11 bases outside the gene matches. CDR1 and CDR2 from the germline V gene are MNHEY and SVGAGI. The CDR3 is 15 residues long. In DNA, the CDR3 is TGTGCCAGCAGTAGATCGGGTACAGGGGGCGTTGGCTACACCTTC. This translates into CASSRSGTGGVGYTF.

The rearrangement joins TRBV4-2 to TRBJ2-2, with a weak D call TRBD2 (6 bases). This CDR3 is 15 amino acids long. Germline lookup yields CDR1 LGHNA and CDR2 YNFKEQ. V lost 1 base and J lost 0, with 6 bases in between. CDR3 DNA sequence: TGTGCCAGCAGCCAAGGACTAGCGAACACCGGGGAGCTGTTTTTT. Its protein product is CASSQGLANTGELFF.

This clone was observed once. CDR3 sequence (DNA): TGTGCCAGCAGTGTCGCCAGAGCTAACTATGGCTACACCTTC. As protein: CASSVARANYGYTF. This chain connects TRBV2 to TRBJ1-2; D gene uncertain. The CDR3 is 14 amino acids. V dropped 4 bases and J dropped 0 bases, with 9 bases sitting between them. Germline lookup yields CDR1 SNHLY and CDR2 FYNNEI.

The chain links TRBV7-3 to TRBJ2-1, with 10 nucleotides matching TRBD1. J gave up 2 bases and V 5 bases, and 3 bases lay outside the gene matches. The CDR3 runs to 15 residues. Germline CDR1 is SGHTA and CDR2 is FQGTGA. CDR3 sequence reads: CASSRQGATYNEQFF. The CDR3 bases are TGTGCCAGCAGCCGACAGGGGGCAACCTACAATGAGCAGTTCTTC.

CDR3 nucleotide sequence: TGCGCCAGCAGCCAGGGGGACAGGGCGAGCGAGCAGTACTTC. This sequence encodes CASSQGDRASEQYF. The chain has TRBV5-1 and TRBJ2-5; 9 positions agree with TRBD1. The better agreement between TRBJ2-7 and the DNA end casts doubt on the J call. The CDR3 has 14 amino acids. CDR1 and CDR2 (germline): SGHRS, YFSETQ.

J is TRBJ1-6 and V is TRBV5-6; TRBD1 matches 8 bases. Germline V gene data show CDR1 as SGHDT and CDR2 as YYEEEE. The CDR3 has 16 residues. Losses at the gene ends were 0 bases for V and 7 bases for J; bases not matched to a gene: 6. The CDR3 DNA follows: TGTGCCAGCAGCTTGGATGGGACAGGCCTCAATTCACCCCTCCACTTT. It specifies CASSLDGTGLNSPLHF.

V is TRBV29-1 and J is TRBJ2-7; 7 bases are shared with TRBD1. V shed 4 bases and J 2 bases; nucleotides not matched to a gene: 14. The germline gives CDR1 SQVTM, CDR2 ANQGSEA. There are 16 residues in the CDR3. The CDR3 DNA follows: TGCAGCGTTGTAAGGGGGCTATACGAAGCCACCTACGAGCAGTACTTC. Encoded protein: CSVVRGLYEATYEQYF.

This CDR3 reads CASSDSRQGARYGYTF. The CDR3 DNA follows: TGTGCCAGCAGTGACTCCCGACAGGGGGCTCGCTATGGCTACACCTTC. The gene calls are TRBV6-4 and TRBJ1-2; 10 bases agree with TRBD1. The CDR3 loop spans 16 amino acids. V shed 0 bases, J shed 4 bases, and the junction held 5 bases outside the gene matches. In germline, CDR1 is MRHNA, CDR2 SNTAGT.

V usage is TRBV4-2 and J usage is TRBJ1-5; 7 bases line up with TRBD1. The CDR3 extends over 16 amino acids. After removal of 3 bases from V and 4 bases from J, the junction contained 9 bases not matched to a gene. CDR1 is LGHNA, CDR2 YNFKEQ, per germline. The DNA for the CDR3 is TGTGCCAGCAGCCAGGCGACAGGGTTGGGAAATCAGCCCCAGCATTTT. Its translation: CASSQATGLGNQPQHF.